The rows below give T cell receptor beta chains drawn from one sample of a study of blood T cell repertoires in COVID-19. The method was immunoSEQ multiplex PCR; TCRdb's version includes in-frame clones alone and lacks a portion of them. The data show around 120,000 clones, around 87% seen once. Sequencing input: peripheral blood. These receptors came from a woman aged 70 to 79 with acute or convalescent COVID-19. The CDR3 runs from the conserved cysteine through the conserved F or W. The order of the fields is V gene, clone size, CDR3 protein. Size is omitted from some rows. Given values are once, few, many or a class for expanded clones.

>TRBV28|.
CASSPRRWTSGETSPEQYF
>TRBV27|.
CASSPRTEINQPQHF
>TRBV9|few
CASSPRQGQDSPLHF
>TRBV6-5|.
CATPPGHLNYGYTF
>TRBV18|once
CASSLASTGEKLFF
>TRBV5-1|.
CASSLTDNSPLHF
>TRBV29-1|.
CSVDQGVYGYTF
>TRBV3-1/TRBV3-2|.
CASSQVGGQGIYEQYF
>TRBV5-1|.
CASSLGGGPRGTGELFF
>TRBV25-1|.
CASRTDSTNTGELFF
>TRBV6-5|.
CASSYSYRGPNEKLFF
>TRBV7-8|.
CASSFGANYGYTF
>TRBV3-1/TRBV3-2|.
CASSRQSTGELFF
>TRBV14|.
CASSQSGGQGATSTQETQYF
>TRBV24-1|few
CATSSIGTGAGELFF
>TRBV5-6|.
CASTNSYEQYF
>TRBV7-9|.
CASSLDPRYEQYF
>TRBV2|.
CASTLGGGRGNSPLHF
>TRBV24-1|.
CATSDGGQGNYGYTF
>TRBV12-3/TRBV12-4|.
CASSRRYEQYF
>TRBV23-1|.
CASSQIQGWTEAFF
>TRBV14|.
CASSQVIGGSGNTIYF
>TRBV3-1/TRBV3-2|.
CASSQAGTDTQYF
>TRBV10-1|.
CASSERRNSPLHF
>TRBV4-1|.
CASSQDGDYFGHTDTQYF
>TRBV27|.
CASSLRGQGKQPQHF
>TRBV10-3|.
CAISAGVGNTEAFF
>TRBV12-5|.
CASGGDGASSYGYTF
>TRBV18|.
CASSGAGDQPQHF
>TRBV19|.
CASSIGETGVRETQYF
>TRBV28|.
CASSDSGGHYEQYF
>TRBV4-1|once
CASSQDRGISPLHF
>TRBV6-1|.
CASSDSPNSNQPQHF
>TRBV28|.
CASSIGTVYEQYF
>TRBV7-9|.
CATLRTGLLNTGELFF
>TRBV28|.
CASSDADRVKGYTF
>TRBV28|.
CASSPGSLKNIQYF
>TRBV6-1|.
CASSEVGQRADTQYF
>TRBV28|.
CASSTQGAGNQPQHF
>TRBV7-4|once
CASSSPPTAFSGNTIYF
>TRBV10-1|.
CASRSSGNTEAFF
>TRBV18|.
CASSPRTDDTEAFF
>TRBV10-1|once
CASSGGSTTYNEQFF
>TRBV11-2|.
CASSFWLPPGGYTF
>TRBV19|once
CASSIGRGYGETQYF
>TRBV19|.
CASSLPVDQPQHF
>TRBV18|.
CASSPEASEAFF
>TRBV7-6|.
CASRPRLSGGGYQETQYF
>TRBV11-1|.
CASSIGQGDTEAFF
>TRBV12-3/TRBV12-4|.
CASKGGNQPQHF
>TRBV5-4|.
CASSLTQNTEAFF
>TRBV5-1|.
CASSRVLAGLTSSTDTQYF
>TRBV28|.
CASSSQPADTQYF
>TRBV6-5|once
CASSLVSGDTEAFF